This T cell receptor beta chain was observed in a study of shared clonotypes between healthy human individuals. Study in general: Three CD4 naive, three CD4 memory, two CD8 naive and one CD8 memory plate were used per donor. Whole-study results and caveats: Rarefaction curves obtained for sorted subsets showed sequencing incomplete despite large depth. Only blood underwent sampling, and tissue repertoires likely differ.

Germline CDR1 MDHEN, CDR2 SYDVKM. Trimming cost V 6 bases and J 6 bases, with 12 bases left between them. The CDR3 totals 13 residues. Profiling relied on immunoSEQ multiplex PCR, and the TCRdb table lists in-frame clones only, not all of them. The sample yields about 1.9 million clones, just over 90% seen once. With respect to this clone: Its antigen is still unknown.

The naive CD8 subset, CD45RO-negative cells positively selected for CCR7, excluded terminally differentiated effector memory CD45RA+ cells. Donors comprised only Caucasian adults living in Nashville, Tennessee. The chain joins TRBV28 to TRBJ2-1; D uncertain. Sequencing was done on a sample of naive CD8+ T cells from PBMCs. The TCR comes from a man between 18 and 29 years old in good health. Some clones in this sample may be carry-over from other donors' samples. The CDR3 region is CASSLRGGNEQFF. DNA for the CDR3: TGTGCCAGCAGCCTCAGAGGTGGCAATGAGCAGTTCTTC.